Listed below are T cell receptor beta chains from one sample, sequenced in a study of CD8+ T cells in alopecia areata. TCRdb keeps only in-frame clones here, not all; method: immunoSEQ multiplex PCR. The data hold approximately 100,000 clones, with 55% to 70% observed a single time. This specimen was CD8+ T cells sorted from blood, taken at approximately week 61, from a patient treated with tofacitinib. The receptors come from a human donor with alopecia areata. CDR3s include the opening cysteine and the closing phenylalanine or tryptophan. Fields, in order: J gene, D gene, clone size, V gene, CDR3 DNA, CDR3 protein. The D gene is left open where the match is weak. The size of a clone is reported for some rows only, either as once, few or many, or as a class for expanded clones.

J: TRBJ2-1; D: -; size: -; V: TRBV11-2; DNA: TGTGCCAGCAGAGACTACAATGAGCAGTTCTTC; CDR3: CASRDYNEQFF
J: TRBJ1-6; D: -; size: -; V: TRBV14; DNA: TGTGCCAGCAGCCAATTTCTCCGTTCACCCCTCCACTTT; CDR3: CASSQFLRSPLHF
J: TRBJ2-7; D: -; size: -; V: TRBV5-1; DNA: TGCGCCAGCAGCTTAGACTACGAGCAGTACTTC; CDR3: CASSLDYEQYF
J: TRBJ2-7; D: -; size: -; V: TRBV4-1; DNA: TGCGCCAGCAGCCAAGTGACTGGGGTGTCCTACGAGCAGTACTTC; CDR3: CASSQVTGVSYEQYF
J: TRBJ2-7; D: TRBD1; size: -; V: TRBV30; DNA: TGTGCCTGGGGGGACAGCCTTAAGGAGCAGTACTTC; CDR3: CAWGDSLKEQYF
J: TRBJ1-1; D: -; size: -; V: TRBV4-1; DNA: TGCGCCAGCAGCCAAGTGCACCTTGACTTGGGCACTGAAGCTTTCTTT; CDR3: CASSQVHLDLGTEAFF
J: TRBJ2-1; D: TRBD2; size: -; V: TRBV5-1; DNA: TGCGCCAGCAGCCCCAGGACTAGCGGGGTCTACAATGAGCAGTTCTTC; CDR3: CASSPRTSGVYNEQFF
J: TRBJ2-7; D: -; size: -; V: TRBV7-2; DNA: TGTGCCAGCAGCTCCCCGGCCTACGAGCAGTACTTC; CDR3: CASSSPAYEQYF
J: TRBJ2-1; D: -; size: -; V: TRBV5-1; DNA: TGCGCCAGCAGCTTGGCGGGCAATGAGCAGTTCTTC; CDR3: CASSLAGNEQFF
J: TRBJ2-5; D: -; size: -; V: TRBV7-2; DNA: TGTGCCAGCAGCCAAAGACCACCGCAAGAGACCCAGTACTTC; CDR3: CASSQRPPQETQYF
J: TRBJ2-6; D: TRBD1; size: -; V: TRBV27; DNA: TGTGCCAGCAGTCCCGCTCCGGACAGGGGGCTAGGTGGGGCCAACGTCCTGACTTTC; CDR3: CASSPAPDRGLGGANVLTF
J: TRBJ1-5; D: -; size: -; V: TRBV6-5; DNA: TGTGCCAGCAGTTCCCAGAGCTCCAATCAGCCCCAGCATTTT; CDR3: CASSSQSSNQPQHF
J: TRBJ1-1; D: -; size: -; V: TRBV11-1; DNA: TGTGCCAGCAGCTTGCCTGTATACGCCGCTGAAGCTTTCTTT; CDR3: CASSLPVYAAEAFF
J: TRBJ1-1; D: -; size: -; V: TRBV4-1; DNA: TGCGCCAGCAGCCAAACTAGGGGGGTTAAGGCTGAAGCTTTCTTT; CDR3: CASSQTRGVKAEAFF
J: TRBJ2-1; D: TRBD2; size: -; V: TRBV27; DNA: TGTGCCAGCAGCCGAGGTGGAGGCGGGGGTTACAATGAGCAGTTCTTC; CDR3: CASSRGGGGGYNEQFF
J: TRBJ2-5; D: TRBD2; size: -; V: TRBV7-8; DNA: TGTGCCAGCAGCCCTACGGTAGCGGGGGCAGGGGAGACCCAGTACTTC; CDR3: CASSPTVAGAGETQYF
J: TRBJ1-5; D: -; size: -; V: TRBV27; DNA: TGTGCCAGCAGTTTTTCGAGCAATCAGCCCCAGCATTTT; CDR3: CASSFSSNQPQHF
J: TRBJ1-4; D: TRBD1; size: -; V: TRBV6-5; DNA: TGTGCCAGCAGTCCGGGACAGGGGGAACTGTTTTTT; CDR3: CASSPGQGELFF
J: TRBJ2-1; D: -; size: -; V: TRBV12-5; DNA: TGTGCTAGTGCGACGGGGGAGTTCTACAATGAGCAGTTCTTC; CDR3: CASATGEFYNEQFF
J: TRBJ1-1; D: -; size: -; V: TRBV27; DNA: TGTGCCAGCAGTCCCCGAGGGGGCACTGAAGCTTTCTTT; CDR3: CASSPRGGTEAFF
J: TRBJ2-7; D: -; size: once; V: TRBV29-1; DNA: TGCAGCGTTAAGGTTGGGAGGCCTTACGAGCAGTACTTC; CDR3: CSVKVGRPYEQYF
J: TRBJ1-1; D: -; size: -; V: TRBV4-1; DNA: TGCGCCAGCAGCAACAGGGTCTGGAACACTGAAGCTTTCTTT; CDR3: CASSNRVWNTEAFF
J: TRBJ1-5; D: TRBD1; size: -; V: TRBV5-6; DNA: TGTGCCAGCAGCCTTGGACAGGGGGTCGGACATTTT; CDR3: CASSLGQGVGHF
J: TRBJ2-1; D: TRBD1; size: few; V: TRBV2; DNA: TGTGCCAGCAGGCGACAGGGGTCGTACGGTGAGCAGTTCTTC; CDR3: CASRRQGSYGEQFF
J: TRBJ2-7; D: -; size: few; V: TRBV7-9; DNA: TGTGCCAGCAGCCCGACAGTCGGTGGATTCTACGAGCAGTACTTC; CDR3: CASSPTVGGFYEQYF
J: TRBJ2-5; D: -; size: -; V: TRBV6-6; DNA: TGTGCCAGCGACAACGGTGAGACCCAGTACTTC; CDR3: CASDNGETQYF
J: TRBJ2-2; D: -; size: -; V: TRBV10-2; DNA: TGCGCCAGCAGTGGAACGACAGGCCACGGGGAGCTGTTTTTT; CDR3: CASSGTTGHGELFF
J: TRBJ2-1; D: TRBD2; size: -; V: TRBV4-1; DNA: TGCGCCAGCAGCCAGGGACTAGGGAATGAGCAGTTCTTC; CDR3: CASSQGLGNEQFF
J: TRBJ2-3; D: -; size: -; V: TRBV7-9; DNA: TGTGCCACAAAAGGGGGTGATACGCAGTATTTT; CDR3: CATKGGDTQYF
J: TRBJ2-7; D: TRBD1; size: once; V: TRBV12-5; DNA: TGTGCTAGTGGTTTGGCAGACGGGACAGGGTCCTACGAGCAGTACTTC; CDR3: CASGLADGTGSYEQYF
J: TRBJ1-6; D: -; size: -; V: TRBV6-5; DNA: TGTGCCAGCAGTTACGAACAGGGAGGTAATTCACCCCTCCACTTT; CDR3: CASSYEQGGNSPLHF
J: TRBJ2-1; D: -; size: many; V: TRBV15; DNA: TGTGCCACCAGCAGACAGGGAGAGGCGTATGAGCAGTTCTTC; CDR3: CATSRQGEAYEQFF
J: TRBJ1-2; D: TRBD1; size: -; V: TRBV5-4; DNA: TGTGCCAGCAACCAGGACAGGGGGATCTATGGCTACACCTTC; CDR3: CASNQDRGIYGYTF
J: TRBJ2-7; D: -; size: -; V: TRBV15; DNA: TGTGCCACCAGCAGGGAACCATCCTACGAGCAGTACTTC; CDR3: CATSREPSYEQYF
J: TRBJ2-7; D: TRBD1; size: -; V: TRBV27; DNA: TGTGCCAGCAGTTTAAGGACAGGTTACGAGCAGTACTTC; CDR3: CASSLRTGYEQYF
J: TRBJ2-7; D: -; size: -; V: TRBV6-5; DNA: TGTGCCAGCAGTAAACCGGGACGTAGCTCCTACGAGCAGTACTTC; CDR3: CASSKPGRSSYEQYF
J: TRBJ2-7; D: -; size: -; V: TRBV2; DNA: TGTGCCAGTAAGGCAGTCCCAGCCCCCTACGAGCAGTACTTC; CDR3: CASKAVPAPYEQYF
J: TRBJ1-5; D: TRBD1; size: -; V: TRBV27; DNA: TGTGCCAGCAGTTTAGTTGGGACAGGGAATCAGCCCCAGCATTTT; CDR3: CASSLVGTGNQPQHF
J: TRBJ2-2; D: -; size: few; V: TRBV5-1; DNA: TGCGCCACCAGCTTTGAAGGCAGAACCGCCGGGGAGCTGTTTTTT; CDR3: CATSFEGRTAGELFF
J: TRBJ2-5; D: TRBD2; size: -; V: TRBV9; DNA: TGTGCCAGCAGCCTTGGCGGGGGGGCTGGAGAGACCCAGTACTTC; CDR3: CASSLGGGAGETQYF
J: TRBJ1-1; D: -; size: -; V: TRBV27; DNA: TGTGCCAGCAGTTTAGGAGTGGGCACTGAAGCTTTCTTT; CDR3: CASSLGVGTEAFF
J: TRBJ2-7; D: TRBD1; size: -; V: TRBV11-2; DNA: TGTGCCAGCAGCTTGAGACAGGGGGCTTTGGCCTACGAGCAGTACTTC; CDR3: CASSLRQGALAYEQYF
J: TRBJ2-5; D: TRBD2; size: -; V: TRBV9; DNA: TGTGCCAGCAGCGCAGCGGGGGGGAAGGAGACCCAGTACTTC; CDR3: CASSAAGGKETQYF
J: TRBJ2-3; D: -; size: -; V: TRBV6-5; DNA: TGTGCCAGTTTGTCAGAGAAGACAGATACGCAGTATTTT; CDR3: CASLSEKTDTQYF
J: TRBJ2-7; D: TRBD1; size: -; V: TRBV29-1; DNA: TGCAGCGTTGAATCGGGACAGGGGCGGAAGCAGTACTTC; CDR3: CSVESGQGRKQYF
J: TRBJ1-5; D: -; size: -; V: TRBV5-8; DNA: TGTGCCAGCAGCTTAGGCAGACGTAATCAGCCCCAGCATTTT; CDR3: CASSLGRRNQPQHF
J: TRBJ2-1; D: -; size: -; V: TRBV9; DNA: TGTGCCAGCAGCGTAGACAGCGCCCGGCACAATGAGCAGTTCTTC; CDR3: CASSVDSARHNEQFF
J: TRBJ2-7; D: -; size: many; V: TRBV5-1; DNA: TGCGCCAGCAGCGCCGCACGGGACGAGCAGTACTTC; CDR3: CASSAARDEQYF
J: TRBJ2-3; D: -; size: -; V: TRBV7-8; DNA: TGTGCCAGCAGCTTAGATAATCAAGATACGCAGTATTTT; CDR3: CASSLDNQDTQYF
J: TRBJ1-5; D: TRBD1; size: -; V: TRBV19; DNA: TGTGCCAGTAGACAAAACAGGGGTCAGCCCCAGCATTTT; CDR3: CASRQNRGQPQHF
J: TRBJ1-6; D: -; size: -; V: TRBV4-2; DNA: TGTGCCAGCAGCCAAGCGGAAGAGGGAGGCTCACCCCTCCACTTT; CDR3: CASSQAEEGGSPLHF
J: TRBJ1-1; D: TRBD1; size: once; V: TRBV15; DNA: TGTGCCACCAGCAGAAACCAGGGGGCTCGCACTTTCTTT; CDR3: CATSRNQGARTFF
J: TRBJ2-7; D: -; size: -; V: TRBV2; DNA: TGTGCCAGCAGTGAAATGGGACTTTTTCACGAGCAGTACTTC; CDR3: CASSEMGLFHEQYF
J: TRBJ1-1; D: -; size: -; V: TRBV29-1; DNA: TGCAGCGCCTCCCTTTCCTCCGGTGGAAACACTGAAGCTTTCTTT; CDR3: CSASLSSGGNTEAFF